The sequence of this T cell receptor (beta chain) was determined in a study of T cell responses to AZD1222 COVID-19 vaccine. Some second doses came at about 4 weeks and others at about 12 weeks; these were pooled. TCRdb keeps only in-frame clones here, not all; method: immunoSEQ multiplex PCR. The data contain 150,000 to 200,000 clones, almost 90% of them singletons. In the case of this clone: As yet, its antigen is unknown.

V was trimmed by 4 bases and J by 2 bases, leaving 13 bases between them. Germline loops: CDR1 GTSNPN, CDR2 SVGIG (reference sequence). The CDR3 is made up of 14 amino acids. Study outcomes and limitations: Donors were mostly white British, more females; clonal diversity possibly underestimated. Baseline seropositivity characterized only six AZD1222 recipients.

The sequencing here drew on peripheral blood, taken 28 days after the second AZD1222 dose. V usage is TRBV30 and J usage is TRBJ2-3; the D gene could be TRBD1 or TRBD2 (6 bases each). This clonotype originated in an adult who received the AZD1222 COVID-19 vaccine. CDR3 DNA: TGTGCCTGGACATGGGGGGCGGACACAGATACGCAGTATTTT. Translated, it gives CAWTWGADTDTQYF. Looking up the rest from reference TRBV30 and TRBJ2-3 gives the full variable domain: SQTIHQWPATLVQPVGSPLSLECTVEGTSNPNLYWYRQAAGRGLQLLFYSVGIGQISSEVPQNLSASRPQDRQFILSSKKLLLSDSGFYLCAWTWGADTDTQYFGPGTRLTVL.